The clone carrying this TCR beta chain turned up a few times. The antigen is not known. The data were obtained in a study of early T cells in non-severe SARS-CoV-2 infection. Study background: Bulk RNA taken from unsorted whole blood was sequenced, leaving chains unpaired.

Trimming at V came to 1 base and at J to 7 bases, leaving 7 bases not matched to a gene. CDR3 size: 16 residues. The germline V gene has CDR1 SNHLY and CDR2 FYNNEI. cDNA molecules, individually, were tagged with unique molecular identifiers. In TCRdb, the 5' RACE reads were re-called with MiXCR into one record per CDR3 protein. The profile shows more than 20,000 distinct CDR3 sequences, 4% to 5% of them singletons. Study findings and constraints: Sequences matched to VDJdb favored anti-spike CD8 responses, while private and CD4 specificities were missed.

Sequenced sample: whole blood. This receptor was identified in an adult who was a healthcare worker with PCR-confirmed SARS-CoV-2 infection or an uninfected control (not recorded which). This chain joins TRBV2 and TRBJ2-2, with 9 bases matching TRBD2. The CDR3: CASSEGVSGRGGELFF. The CDR3 coding sequence is TGTGCCAGCAGTGAAGGGGTTAGCGGGAGAGGCGGGGAGCTGTTTTTT.